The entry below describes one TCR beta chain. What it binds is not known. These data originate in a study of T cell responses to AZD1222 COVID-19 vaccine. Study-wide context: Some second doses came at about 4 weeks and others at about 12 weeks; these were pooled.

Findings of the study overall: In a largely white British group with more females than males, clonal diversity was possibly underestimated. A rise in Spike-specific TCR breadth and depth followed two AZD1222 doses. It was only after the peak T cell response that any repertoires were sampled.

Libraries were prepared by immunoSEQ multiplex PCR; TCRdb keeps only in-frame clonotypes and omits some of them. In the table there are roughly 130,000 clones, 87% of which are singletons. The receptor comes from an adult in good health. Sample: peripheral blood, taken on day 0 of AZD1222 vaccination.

CDR3 in amino acids: CASRWRGSTDTQYF. CDR3 coding DNA: TGCGCCAGCAGATGGAGGGGGTCCACAGATACGCAGTATTTT. The V and J genes are TRBV10-1 and TRBJ2-3; D is perhaps TRBD1 or TRBD2 (6 bases each). Trimming removed 6 bases at V and 2 bases at J, with 12 bases between. The germline V gene encodes CDR1 WNHNN and CDR2 SYGVQD (reference sequence). The CDR3 spans 14 residues.